This T cell receptor (beta chain) was sequenced during a study of control samples from healthy donors and cancer patients (dated by TCRdb to about 2020). On this clone itself: Its target antigen remains unknown. Base quality data are lacking; no much larger clone is found one base away.

Trimmed from V: 2 bases; trimmed from J: 6 bases; junction bases lacking a gene match: 6. Counted from cysteine to phenylalanine, this CDR3 has 16 amino acids. Left in the record is the CDR3 DNA by itself, 48 bases read in frame from the first base. According to the germline V gene, CDR1 reads SGHRS and CDR2 reads YFSETQ. The library relied on the immunoSEQ multiplex PCR assay. Sourced from immuneACCESS, this table was stored by TCRdb with only in-frame sequences that have V and J called. A share of the clones is absent; for the studies checked, an unresolved V gene accounts for under half, and the remainder has no known explanation. The table for this sample lists 20,000 to 30,000 clones; 80% to 85% of them were counted only once. The top ten clonotypes cover about 25% of the sample.

This sequence uses TRBV5-1 and TRBJ2-3, with TRBD2 identical over 13 junction bases. The receptor was derived from a man aged 60-69 years with colorectal cancer. Specimen: PBMCs. The CDR3 region: CASSLTSGGAGDTQYF. The bases read TGCGCCAGCAGCTTAACTAGCGGGGGGGCCGGGGATACGCAGTATTTT.